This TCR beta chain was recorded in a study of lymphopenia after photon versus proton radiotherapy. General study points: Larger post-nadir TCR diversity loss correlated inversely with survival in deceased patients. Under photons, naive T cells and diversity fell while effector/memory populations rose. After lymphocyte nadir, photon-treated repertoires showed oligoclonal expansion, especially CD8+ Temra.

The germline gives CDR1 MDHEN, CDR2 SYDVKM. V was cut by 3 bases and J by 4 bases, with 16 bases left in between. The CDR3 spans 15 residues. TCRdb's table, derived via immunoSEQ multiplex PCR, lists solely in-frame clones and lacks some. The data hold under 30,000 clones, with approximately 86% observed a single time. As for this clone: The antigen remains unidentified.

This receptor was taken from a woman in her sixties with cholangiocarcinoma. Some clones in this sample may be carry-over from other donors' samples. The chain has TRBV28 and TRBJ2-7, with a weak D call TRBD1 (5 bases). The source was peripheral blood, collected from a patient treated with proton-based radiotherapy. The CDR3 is CASSFPWGPMYEQYF. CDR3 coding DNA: TGTGCCAGCAGTTTCCCTTGGGGCCCGATGTACGAGCAGTACTTC.